This T cell receptor beta chain was sequenced during a study of read filtering for tumor transcriptome and immune sequencing. About the research overall: Whole-transcriptome libraries were prepared after DNase treatment. Study observations and caveats: RNA-seq captured clonotypes less deeply and reliably than IR-seq. About 81.9% of IR-seq clonotypes had one read, totaling around 3.5% of reads; RNA-seq: approximately 75% and 45%.

This CDR3 spans 16 amino acids. The V and J ends lost 6 bases and 0 bases, in that order; junction bases with no gene match: 8. This clonotype was counted many times. Its antigen is as yet unknown. From approximately 400 ng of RNA, a library with molecular barcoded alpha/delta and beta/gamma adaptors was made. TCRdb itself ran the reads through MiXCR, one entry per CDR3 protein. The table lists 100,000 to 150,000 distinct CDR3 sequences, over 10% of them singletons. Sequenced material: a population of CD138-negative cells sorted from bone marrow. The TCR sequence derives from a donor aged 40 or older with multiple myeloma. V and J are TRBV23-1 and TRBJ2-4; 7 bases align to TRBD1. TRBV23-1 belongs to the ORF category, with a function that is uncertain. The CDR3 nucleotides read TGCGCCAGCAGGCTATACAGGGGAATAGCCAAAAACATTCAGTACTTC. This codes for CASRLYRGIAKNIQYF.